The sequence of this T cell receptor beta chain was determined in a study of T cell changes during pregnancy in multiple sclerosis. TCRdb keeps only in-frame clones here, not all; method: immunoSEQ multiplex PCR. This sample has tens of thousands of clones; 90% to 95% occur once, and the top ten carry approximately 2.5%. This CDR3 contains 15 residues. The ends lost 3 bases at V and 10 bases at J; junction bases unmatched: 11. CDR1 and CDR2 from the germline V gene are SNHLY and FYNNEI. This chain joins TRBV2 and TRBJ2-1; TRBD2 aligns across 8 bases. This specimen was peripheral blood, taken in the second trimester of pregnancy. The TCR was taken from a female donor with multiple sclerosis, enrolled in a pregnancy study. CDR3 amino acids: CASSDMSGGPREQFF. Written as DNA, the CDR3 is TGTGCCAGCAGTGATATGAGCGGGGGCCCCCGAGAGCAGTTCTTC.